The rows below give T cell receptor beta chains drawn from one sample of a study of spatial heterogeneity in lung cancer. MiXCR, applied by TCRdb to the 5' RACE reads, yields one record per CDR3 protein. The data hold about 85,000 distinct CDR3 sequences, with under 25% observed a single time. This specimen consisted of PBMCs, obtained at surgery. The receptors shown here come from a male donor with early-stage non-small cell lung cancer. CDR3s include the opening cysteine and the closing phenylalanine or tryptophan. D genes are given only for firm matches.

>15|TRBV7-9|TRBD1|TRBJ1-1
CASSFPTGRGTEAFF
>14|TRBV12-3/TRBV12-4|-|TRBJ1-3
CASSLQPSGNTIYF
>12|TRBV28|-|TRBJ2-7
CASSWGTYEQYF
>14|TRBV10-3|TRBD2|TRBJ2-1
CAMAAGGIRDEQFF
>16|TRBV4-1|-|TRBJ1-2
CASSQDIGRGSHGYTF
>15|TRBV4-3|TRBD1|TRBJ1-6
CASSQGTVANSPLHF
>15|TRBV7-8|-|TRBJ1-2
CASSLSDRPSYGYTF
>18|TRBV19|TRBD2|TRBJ2-6
CASRQTGRSRSGANVLTF
>14|TRBV20-1|-|TRBJ2-5
CSARSSPGTETQYF
>15|TRBV27|TRBD1|TRBJ1-1
CASSFQLGTGYEAFF
>14|TRBV27|TRBD1|TRBJ1-6
CASRGQGDNSPLHF
>14|TRBV20-1|-|TRBJ2-1
CSARDADKYNEQFF
>16|TRBV20-1|-|TRBJ2-1
CSALLDSPSSYNEQFF
>17|TRBV11-1|TRBD2|TRBJ2-2
CASSSLRGLAGTGELFF
>14|TRBV5-4|-|TRBJ2-2
CASSTLGATGELFF
>14|TRBV7-3|-|TRBJ2-2
CASSSTLNTGELFF